A single sample gave rise to the 7 T cell receptor beta chains below, sequenced in a study of T cells after posttransplantation cyclophosphamide. A marrow graft followed busulfan-fludarabine conditioning, with cyclophosphamide on days +3 and +4. Some clones are missing from TCRdb's copy, which holds only in-frame ones; the method was immunoSEQ multiplex PCR. The sample has tens of thousands of clones; roughly nine tenths are singletons. The source was PBMCs, collected after allogeneic stem cell transplant with posttransplant cyclophosphamide. The receptors were gathered from a female patient aged 25-39 years who received an allogeneic stem cell transplant from an unrelated donor, was CMV-positive, and had no GVHD. Some T cells may be transferred from the graft donor.

CDR3 coding DNA: TGCGCCAGCAGCGGCTGGGGGGGAACCAGGGAGTTCCACTATGGCTACACCTTC. Translating gives CASSGWGGTREFHYGYTF. The rearrangement joins TRBV4-3 to TRBJ1-2; a weak D match, TRBD1 (5 bases). CDR3 length equals 18 residues. Trimming took off 5 bases at V and 3 bases at J, with 25 bases between the two ends. Germline-derived CDR1 and CDR2 are LGHNA and YSLEER.

The chain couples TRBV27 to TRBJ1-2; no definite D call. This CDR3 contains 14 residues. V lost 0 bases and J lost 4, with 9 bases in between. CDR1 and CDR2 (germline): MNHEY, SMNVEV (reference sequence). The chain's CDR3 is CASSLSAGGYGYTF. Written as DNA, the CDR3 is TGTGCCAGCAGTTTATCGGCAGGTGGCTATGGCTACACCTTC.

The V gene is TRBV10-3, the J gene TRBJ2-3; 8 bases align to TRBD1. CDR1 is ENHRY and CDR2 is SYGVKD in the germline V gene. Germline trimming cut 11 bases from V and 4 bases from J; bases unmatched to any gene: 11. CDR3 length: 14 amino acids. CDR3 DNA: TGTGCCTCTAAGTTGGACAGGGCCGCAGATACGCAGTATTTT. It translates to CASKLDRAADTQYF.

The chain links TRBV21-1 to TRBJ2-7; the DNA was not compared with TRBD2, the D call given in the table. TRBV21-1 is given as a pseudogene. The CDR3 sequence is 18 residues long. Here the CDR3 DNA reads TGTGCCAGCAGCAAAGGCCCCCCCAAGAATCCTAGCTCCTACGAGCAGTACTTC. This translates into CASSKGPPKNPSSYEQYF.

The rearrangement uses TRBV9 and TRBJ2-1; 8 bases fit TRBD2. Germline CDR1 reads SGDLS; CDR2 reads YYNGEE. Trimming cost V 6 bases and J 9 bases; bases outside gene matches: 11. The CDR3 sequence is 14 residues long. For the CDR3, the DNA is TGTGCCAGCACCCCGGGGGGGGCTGCTGCTGAGCAGTTCTTC. Translating it yields CASTPGGAAAEQFF.

The chain carries TRBV5-1 and TRBJ2-5, with a possible D match to TRBD1 (5 bases). The CDR3 has 12 residues. V lost 10 bases and J 7 bases, leaving 17 bases between the germline ends. The germline CDR1 and CDR2 sequences are SGHRS and YFSETQ. CDR3: CAQPDRTRTQYF. The CDR3 coding sequence is TGCGCCCAACCCGACAGAACAAGGACCCAGTACTTC.

The CDR3 sequence is CASSESGRGINEQFF. CDR3 coding DNA: TGCGCCAGCAGTGAGTCGGGTCGGGGGATCAATGAGCAGTTCTTC. The chain carries TRBV10-1 and TRBJ2-1; the D gene is possibly TRBD2 (6 bases). The CDR3 spans 15 residues. V was shortened by 0 bases and J by 6 bases, with 12 bases between the two germline ends. The germline CDR1 and CDR2 sequences are WNHNN and SYGVQD (reference sequence).